This T cell receptor delta chain emerged from a study of γδ T cells in repeated Plasmodium falciparum infection. At the level of the study: Over about 610 days, donors received four mosquito-bite P. falciparum NF54 infections. Samples were taken at baseline, before some infections, and 21 days after each.

The CDR3 is 15 residues long. V shed 3 bases and J 0 bases; nucleotides not matched to a gene: 2. Looked up from germline, CDR1 is GEAIGNYY and CDR2 is EKD. Whole-study results and caveats: Over time and infection, Vgamma9/Vdelta2+ repertoires remained highly stable and polyclonal.

Bulk repertoires came from Vgamma9/Vdelta2+ or Vdelta2-negative gammadelta T cells flow-sorted from PBMC. This clone was observed a few times. Its target is unknown. The protein in TCRdb stems from a much larger clone and differs at residue 5 from this DNA's translation, likely a read error; here the protein is translated from the DNA. TCRdb reprocessed the multiplex PCR reads using CATT. The sample holds over 90,000 delta-chain clones, over 0.9% seen once. The sequencing sample was made of gamma-delta T cells from blood. The chain recombines TRDV2 with TRDJ2; 8 nucleotides match TRDD3. The J gene, absent from TCRdb, was called here by matching the DNA to germline. The sequence came from a pool of human donors (malaria-infected and uninfected, not separated). CDR3 in DNA: TGTGCCTGTGACGCCTGGGGGACTTTGACAGCACAACTCTTCTTT. It is translated as CACDAWGTLTAQLFF.